The 23 T cell receptor beta chains listed next were all sequenced from one sample in a study of blood T cell repertoires in COVID-19. Sequenced by immunoSEQ multiplex PCR; TCRdb stores in-frame clones only, minus some. The sample carries approximately 290,000 clones, almost 90% recorded once. What was sequenced was PBMCs or T cells enriched from blood (not recorded which). All receptors derive from a woman aged 18-29 years with acute COVID-19.

The chain links TRBV7-9 to TRBJ1-4; 9 nucleotides line up with TRBD1. CDR1 is SEHNR and CDR2 is FQNEAQ in the germline V gene (reference sequence). The CDR3 covers 17 residues. Trimming at V came to 6 bases and at J to 0 bases, leaving 8 bases not matched to a gene. The DNA of the CDR3 is TGTGCCAGCAGTCTAAAACAGGGGGCTGCAACTAATGAAAAACTGTTTTTT. It encodes CASSLKQGAATNEKLFF.

V and J are TRBV25-1 and TRBJ1-3; D remains ambiguous. V was pared by 1 base and J by 7 bases, with 5 bases between. The CDR3 has 12 amino acids. Per the germline V gene, CDR1 is MGHDK and CDR2 is SYGVNS. CDR3 loop: CASSESVNTIYF. CDR3 coding DNA: TGTGCCAGCAGTGAATCTGTCAACACCATATATTTT.

This sequence joins TRBV28 and TRBJ2-1; 13 bases align to TRBD2. Per the germline V gene, CDR1 is MDHEN and CDR2 is SYDVKM. V was clipped by 5 bases and J by 14 bases; unmatched bases: 9. The CDR3 runs to 14 residues. The CDR3 sequence: CASSNPGLAGREFF. The CDR3 nucleotides read TGTGCCAGCAGTAATCCGGGACTAGCGGGACGGGAGTTCTTC.

The rearrangement uses TRBV3-1 (or the pseudogene TRBV3-2) and TRBJ1-2, with D possibly TRBD1 on 6 matching bases. Germline V lookup: CDR1 LGHDT, CDR2 YNNKEL (reference sequence). V dropped 5 bases and J dropped 7 bases, with 17 bases sitting between them. The CDR3 runs to 14 residues. The CDR3 DNA sequence: TGTGCCAGCAGCGCCAGGGACAAGTGGATTGGCTACACCTTC. Translation gives CASSARDKWIGYTF.

This chain links TRBV11-2 with TRBJ1-2, with D perhaps TRBD1 (5 bases). The germline V gene has CDR1 SGHAT and CDR2 FQNNGV. This CDR3 comprises 18 residues. V lost 2 bases, J lost 3 bases, and 22 bases lay in between. CDR3 residues: CASSLRTPGVGRDYGYTF. DNA for the CDR3: TGTGCCAGCAGCTTACGGACGCCGGGAGTGGGCAGGGACTATGGCTACACCTTC.

V usage is TRBV11-2 and J usage is TRBJ1-4; the D is unclear. V lost 3 bases, J lost 2 bases, and 4 bases lay in between. CDR1 SGHAT and CDR2 FQNNGV come from the germline V gene. The CDR3 totals 13 residues. CDR3 sequence (DNA): TGTGCCAGCAGCTTTTCTACTAATGAAAAACTGTTTTTT. Amino acids: CASSFSTNEKLFF.

This clone appeared a single time. V is TRBV9 and J is TRBJ2-1; TRBD2 agrees at 9 bases. Per germline, CDR1 SGDLS and CDR2 YYNGEE. This CDR3 spans 15 amino acids. Unmatched junction bases numbered 2, after V lost 0 bases and J lost 4 bases. DNA for the CDR3: TGTGCCAGCAGCGTAGATAGCGGGAGTTACAATGAGCAGTTCTTC. It encodes CASSVDSGSYNEQFF.

This clone was observed a handful of times. The V gene is TRBV30, the J gene TRBJ1-3; D gene uncertain. In germline, CDR1 is GTSNPN, CDR2 SVGIG (reference sequence). The CDR3 consists of 12 residues. Deletions cut 3 bases from V and 3 bases from J, with 6 bases between. CDR3 nucleotide sequence: TGTGCCTGGAGCGGTAATGGAAACACCATATATTTT. Its protein is CAWSGNGNTIYF.

J is TRBJ1-1 and V is TRBV19; D remains unclear. V was clipped by 2 bases and J by 3 bases, with 7 bases between them. Germline V lookup: CDR1 LNHDA, CDR2 SQIVND (reference sequence). The CDR3 is 13 residues long. The CDR3 is CASSITSYTEAFF. DNA of the CDR3: TGTGCCAGTAGTATAACGAGTTACACTGAAGCTTTCTTT.

The chain combines TRBV28 with TRBJ2-7, with a weak D call TRBD1 (6 bases). The CDR3 extends over 18 amino acids. V was cut by 4 bases and J by 1 base, with 23 bases left in between. Germline V lookup: CDR1 MDHEN, CDR2 SYDVKM. The CDR3: CASSYRLGSYRASYEQYF. The CDR3, as DNA: TGTGCCAGCAGTTATAGGCTCGGATCTTACAGGGCATCCTACGAGCAGTACTTC.

This CDR3 reads CASRGDRGFTEAFF. For the CDR3, the DNA is TGTGCCAGCAGGGGGGACAGGGGGTTCACTGAAGCTTTCTTT. The chain links TRBV25-1 to TRBJ1-1; 11 bases map to TRBD1. V shed 6 bases, J shed 4 bases, and the junction held 4 bases outside the gene matches. This CDR3 is built from 14 residues. The germline V gene has CDR1 MGHDK and CDR2 SYGVNS.

The gene calls are TRBV19 and TRBJ2-6, with a possible D match to TRBD1 (6 bases). This CDR3 contains 17 residues. Trimming removed 5 bases at V and 4 bases at J, with 18 bases between. The V gene's germline CDR1 is LNHDA and CDR2 SQIVND (reference sequence). CDR3 in DNA: TGTGCCAGTAGTCCCACTTCGAGGGGGTCCGGGGCCAACGTCCTGACTTTC. Encoded protein: CASSPTSRGSGANVLTF. Drawing the rest from reference TRBV19 and TRBJ2-6, the complete variable domain is DGGITQSPKYLFRKEGQNVTLSCEQNLNHDAMYWYRQDPGQGLRLIYYSQIVNDFQKGDIAEGYSVSREKKESFPLTVTSAQKNPTAFYLCASSPTSRGSGANVLTFGAGSRLTVL.

The chain has TRBV2 and TRBJ1-2, with TRBD1 matching over 11 bases. The CDR3 sequence is 14 residues long. J gave up 2 bases and V 6 bases, and 2 bases lay outside the gene matches. Germline values: CDR1 SNHLY, CDR2 FYNNEI. DNA for the CDR3: TGTGCCAGCAGGGGGGACAGGGGGAACTATGGCTACACCTTC. This encodes CASRGDRGNYGYTF.

CDR3 nucleotide sequence: TGTGCCAGCTCACCCGAGATGATTCAGGGAAGTCGCGAGCAGTACTTC. Amino acids: CASSPEMIQGSREQYF. The rearrangement uses TRBV18 and TRBJ2-7, with a tentative D call TRBD1 (5 bases). Trimming shortened V by 3 bases and J by 6 bases, and 21 bases separated the two germline ends. Looked up from germline, CDR1 is KGHSH and CDR2 is LQKENI. This CDR3 spans 16 amino acids. Full variable domain (remainder filled in from reference TRBV18 and TRBJ2-7): NAGVMQNPRHLVRRRGQEARLRCSPMKGHSHVYWYRQLPEEGLKFMVYLQKENIIDESGMPKERFSAEFPKEGPSILRIQQVVRGDSAAYFCASSPEMIQGSREQYFGPGTRLTVT.

This clone has just one count. This chain connects TRBV13 to TRBJ2-2; no clear D gene. This CDR3 has 13 amino acids. V was clipped by 3 bases and J by 2 bases, with 4 bases between them. From germline, CDR1 is PRHDT and CDR2 FYEKMQ (reference sequence). The DNA for the CDR3 is TGTGCCAGCAGCTTCCCTAACACCGGGGAGCTGTTTTTT. Its translation: CASSFPNTGELFF.

The chain recombines TRBV3-1 (or the pseudogene TRBV3-2) with TRBJ2-7, with D possibly matching TRBD2 (5 bases). The CDR3 has 14 residues. Germline V lookup: CDR1 LGHDT, CDR2 YNNKEL (reference sequence). V lost 0 bases and J 2 bases, leaving 8 bases between the germline ends. CDR3 sequence: CASSQDFGAYEQYF. The CDR3 DNA reads as TGTGCCAGCAGCCAAGATTTCGGGGCCTACGAGCAGTACTTC.

The V and J genes are TRBV27 and TRBJ1-6, with D unclear. Per the germline V gene, CDR1 is MNHEY and CDR2 is SMNVEV (reference sequence). The CDR3 spans 17 residues. Trimming shortened V by 2 bases and J by 0 bases, and 11 bases separated the two germline ends. CDR3 amino acids: CASSLKPSSSYNSPLHF. In DNA form, the CDR3 reads TGTGCCAGCAGTTTAAAGCCCTCTAGCTCCTATAATTCACCCCTCCACTTT.

This chain joins TRBV30 and TRBJ1-1, with a tentative D call TRBD1 (5 bases). This CDR3 is 13 amino acids long. The germline V and J ends were trimmed by 3 bases and 1 base, with 9 bases remaining between them. Looked up from germline, CDR1 is GTSNPN and CDR2 is SVGIG (reference sequence). CDR3 DNA: TGTGCCTGGAGGGGACTTAAGAACACTGAAGCTTTCTTT. Translated: CAWRGLKNTEAFF.

The chain has TRBV3-1 (or the pseudogene TRBV3-2) and TRBJ2-7, with 8 nucleotides matching TRBD2. V was clipped by 3 bases and J by 4 bases; unmatched bases: 14. The CDR3 has 17 amino acids. CDR1 LGHDT and CDR2 YNNKEL come from the germline V gene (reference sequence). CDR3 nucleotides: TGTGCCAGCAGCCACGAAAGTACCGGGACTAGGATTTACGAGCAGTACTTC. Translated: CASSHESTGTRIYEQYF.

This chain connects TRBV25-1 to TRBJ2-7; 7 nucleotides agree with TRBD1. The CDR3 is made up of 14 amino acids. The V gene end was trimmed by 4 bases and the J gene end by 3 bases; junction bases not matched to a gene: 6. Germline lookup yields CDR1 MGHDK and CDR2 SYGVNS. The CDR3 DNA follows: TGTGCCAGCAGTGGGGACAGCGGAGACTACGAGCAGTACTTC. This sequence encodes CASSGDSGDYEQYF.

This chain connects TRBV5-1 to TRBJ2-1; the match to TRBD1 covers 9 bases. The length of the CDR3 is 15 residues. J gave up 8 bases and V 2 bases, and 8 bases lay outside the gene matches. Germline V lookup: CDR1 SGHRS, CDR2 YFSETQ. The CDR3 is CASSFRDRVIDEQFF. Here the CDR3 DNA reads TGCGCCAGCAGCTTCCGGGACAGGGTCATCGATGAGCAGTTCTTC.

The rearrangement uses TRBV1 and TRBJ2-1; the table assigns TRBD2, which was not confirmed against the DNA. TRBV1 is a pseudogene locus. This CDR3 contains 16 residues. The CDR3 DNA is TGCACCAGCAGCCAAGATGCGGACACGGGGGGAGATGAGCAGTTCTTC. Translation: CTSSQDADTGGDEQFF.

A single count supports this clone. The CDR3 protein is CASSPRAANTEAFF. The CDR3 nucleotides read TGTGCCAGCTCACCGAGGGCAGCCAACACTGAAGCTTTCTTT. The genes are TRBV18 and TRBJ1-1; no reliable D call. The V and J ends lost 3 bases and 2 bases respectively, with 10 bases between them. Germline V gene data show CDR1 as KGHSH and CDR2 as LQKENI. The CDR3 contains 14 residues.